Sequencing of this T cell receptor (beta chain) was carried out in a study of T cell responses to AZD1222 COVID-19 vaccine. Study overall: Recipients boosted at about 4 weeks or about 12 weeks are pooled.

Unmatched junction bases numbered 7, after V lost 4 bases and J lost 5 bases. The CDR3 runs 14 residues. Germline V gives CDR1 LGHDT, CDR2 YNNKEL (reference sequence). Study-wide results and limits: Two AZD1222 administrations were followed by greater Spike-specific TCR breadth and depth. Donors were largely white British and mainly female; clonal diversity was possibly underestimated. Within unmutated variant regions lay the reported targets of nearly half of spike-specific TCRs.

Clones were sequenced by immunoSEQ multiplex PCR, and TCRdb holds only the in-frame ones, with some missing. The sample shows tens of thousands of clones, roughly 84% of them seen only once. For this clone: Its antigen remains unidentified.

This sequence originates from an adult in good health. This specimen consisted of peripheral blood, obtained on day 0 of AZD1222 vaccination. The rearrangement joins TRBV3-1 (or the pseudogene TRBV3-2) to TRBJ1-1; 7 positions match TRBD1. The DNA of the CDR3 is TGTGCCAGCAGCCTCAGACAGGGTGGAACTGAAGCTTTCTTT. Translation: CASSLRQGGTEAFF.